The following is a T cell receptor (beta chain) sequence with its context. These data are taken from a study of PD-1 blockade in classical Hodgkin lymphoma. TCRdb's copy holds only in-frame clones and misses some; the assay was immunoSEQ multiplex PCR. The table has around 21,000 clones, 90% to 95% seen once; the top ten hold about 0.41%. Time point specified: newly diagnosed, previously untreated cHL patient sample. Thawed PBMCs yielded CD4+ T cells through magnetic negative selection. The germline gives CDR1 SGHAT, CDR2 FQNNGV. After removal of 7 bases from V and 4 bases from J, the junction contained 9 bases not matched to a gene. The CDR3 is made up of 17 amino acids.

Specimen: CD4+ T cells from blood. The chain links TRBV11-2 to TRBJ2-6, with TRBD2 matching over 11 bases. This TCR was recovered from a human donor with classical Hodgkin lymphoma. The CDR3 loop reads CASTIAGGPSGANVLTF. In nucleotides, the CDR3 is TGTGCCAGCACGATAGCGGGGGGGCCTTCCGGGGCCAACGTCCTGACTTTC.